This T cell receptor (beta chain) was captured by sequencing in a study of blood T cell repertoires in COVID-19. Germline V CDR1 and CDR2: MNHNY, SVGAGI (reference sequence). The CDR3 runs 15 residues. V gave up 2 bases and J gave up 2 bases; unmatched junction bases: 1. The sample holds one count of this clone. This table comes from immunoSEQ multiplex PCR, and its TCRdb copy is limited to in-frame clones, with some not included. The repertoire holds some 250,000 clones, with roughly 86% as singletons. The chain combines TRBV6-6 with TRBJ2-3; TRBD1 agrees at 10 bases. The sequence came from a woman younger than 45 with acute or convalescent COVID-19. The source material was peripheral blood. The CDR3 loop reads CASSYDRGPTDTQYF. Written as DNA, the CDR3 is TGTGCCAGCAGTTACGACAGGGGGCCCACAGATACGCAGTATTTT.